Each of the 12 T cell receptor beta chains below was sequenced from the same sample in a study of control samples from healthy donors and cancer patients. Clones were sequenced by immunoSEQ multiplex PCR, and TCRdb holds only the in-frame ones, with some missing. The profile covers about 140,000 clones, with about 90% appearing a single time and 6% to 9% taken by the ten largest. Sequencing used blood. These receptors came from a man aged 18 to 30 in good health.

The gene calls are TRBV23-1 and TRBJ2-7; TRBD1 matches 9 bases. TRBV23-1 falls under the ORF class, with uncertain function. The CDR3 totals 16 residues. J was trimmed by 3 bases and V by 0 bases; bases with no gene match: 6. CDR3 bases: TGCGCCAGCAGTCAATCTCCGTGGACAGGGGACTACGAGCAGTACTTC. Protein product: CASSQSPWTGDYEQYF.

The J gene is TRBJ2-2, the V gene TRBV5-1, with TRBD1 matching 7 bases. CDR3 length equals 16 residues. V lost 4 bases, J lost 6 bases, and 12 bases stayed unmatched. CDR1 is SGHRS, CDR2 YFSETQ, per germline. This CDR3 is CASSPRGRGGAGELFF. DNA of the CDR3: TGCGCCAGCAGCCCGAGGGGGCGAGGTGGCGCCGGGGAGCTGTTTTTT.

The chain is built from TRBV5-6 and TRBJ1-6; D may be TRBD1 (6 bases). CDR3 length: 16 residues. The germline V and J ends were trimmed by 6 bases and 3 bases, with 16 bases remaining between them. Germline values: CDR1 SGHDT, CDR2 YYEEEE. In DNA, the CDR3 is TGTGCCAGCAACGGGGGCTCAGGGGACTATAATTCACCCCTCCACTTT. The encoded protein is CASNGGSGDYNSPLHF.

This chain links TRBV30 with TRBJ1-5, with 10 bases lining up with TRBD1. Germline CDR1 reads GTSNPN; CDR2 reads SVGIG (reference sequence). The length of the CDR3 is 16 residues. The ends lost 0 bases at V and 5 bases at J; junction bases unmatched: 7. The DNA of the CDR3 is TGTGCCTGGAGTGTTTCCGGACAGGGGGACGATCAGCCCCAGCATTTT. Its protein is CAWSVSGQGDDQPQHF.

The chain couples TRBV5-1 to TRBJ2-4; 10 bases align to TRBD2. The CDR3 contains 16 residues. The germline V gene has CDR1 SGHRS and CDR2 YFSETQ. After removal of 4 bases from V and 5 bases from J, the junction contained 9 bases not matched to a gene. CDR3 DNA sequence: TGCGCCAGCAGCGGAACAAGCGGGGGGGCCGAAAACATTCAGTACTTC. Translation: CASSGTSGGAENIQYF.

This clone was seen only once. This chain joins TRBV10-3 and TRBJ2-2; 8 nucleotides line up with TRBD2. The CDR3 loop spans 16 amino acids. V lost 6 bases to trimming and J lost 4 bases; unmatched junction nucleotides: 10. In germline, CDR1 is ENHRY, CDR2 SYGVKD. DNA of the CDR3: TGTGCCATCAGCACAGGGACTAGAACCCCCACCGGGGAGCTGTTTTTT. Its protein is CAISTGTRTPTGELFF.

V usage is TRBV27 and J usage is TRBJ2-2; maybe TRBD2 (6 bases). CDR3 length: 14 residues. CDR1 MNHEY and CDR2 SMNVEV come from the germline V gene (reference sequence). Trimming removed 10 bases from V and 1 base from J, with 13 bases in between. CDR3 in amino acids: CATKVGGNTGELFF. CDR3 bases: TGTGCCACAAAAGTGGGGGGGAACACCGGGGAGCTGTTTTTT.

This chain uses TRBV30 with TRBJ1-2; D is unclear. Trimming removed 4 bases from V and 1 base from J, with 13 bases in between. Germline lookup yields CDR1 GTSNPN and CDR2 SVGIG (reference sequence). This CDR3 is 14 amino acids long. The CDR3 sequence: CAWIRGSNNYGYTF. CDR3 DNA: TGTGCCTGGATCCGAGGATCCAATAACTATGGCTACACCTTC.

V usage is TRBV5-1 and J usage is TRBJ1-6; no clear D gene. With 0 bases removed from V and 10 bases from J, the gap between germline ends came to 11 bases. The CDR3 loop spans 14 amino acids. Germline V gene sequence: CDR1 SGHRS, CDR2 YFSETQ. The CDR3 region is CASSLALTGSPLHF. The CDR3 nucleotides are TGCGCCAGCAGCTTGGCACTGACGGGGTCACCCCTCCACTTT.

This chain links TRBV27 with TRBJ1-2; D call uncertain. Trimming left V 2 bases short and J 4 bases short, with 8 bases between. The germline V gene has CDR1 MNHEY and CDR2 SMNVEV (reference sequence). This CDR3 has 13 residues. The CDR3 sequence: CASSLTPTYGYTF. The CDR3 DNA is TGTGCCAGCAGTTTAACTCCCACCTATGGCTACACCTTC.

This chain joins TRBV19 and TRBJ2-3, with 7 nucleotides matching TRBD1. Unmatched junction bases numbered 21, after V lost 6 bases and J lost 9 bases. The germline V gene has CDR1 LNHDA and CDR2 SQIVND (reference sequence). The CDR3 totals 17 residues. CDR3 amino acids: CASRAFRSGNRGLTQYF. The CDR3 DNA sequence: TGTGCCAGTAGGGCCTTTCGCTCCGGAAACAGGGGATTAACGCAGTATTTT. The full variable domain, with the rest looked up from reference TRBV19 and TRBJ2-3, is DGGITQSPKYLFRKEGQNVTLSCEQNLNHDAMYWYRQDPGQGLRLIYYSQIVNDFQKGDIAEGYSVSREKKESFPLTVTSAQKNPTAFYLCASRAFRSGNRGLTQYFGPGTRLTVL.

The chain uses TRBV7-3 and TRBJ2-1, with D unclear. Trimming removed 1 base from V and 0 bases from J, with 1 base in between. Germline V gives CDR1 SGHTA, CDR2 FQGTGA. The CDR3 is 13 residues long. CDR3 sequence reads: CASSLSSYNEQFF. The CDR3 nucleotides are TGTGCCAGCAGCTTAAGCTCCTACAATGAGCAGTTCTTC. Combining the CDR3 with reference TRBV7-3 and TRBJ2-1 gives the whole variable domain GAGVSQTPSNKVTEKGKYVELRCDPISGHTALYWYRQSLGQGPEFLIYFQGTGAADDSGLPNDRFFAVRPEGSVSTLKIQRTERGDSAVYLCASSLSSYNEQFFGPGTRLTVL.